These 2 T cell receptor beta chains were sequenced from one sample in a study of tumor-infiltrating lymphocytes in primary liver carcinoma. Total RNA amounting to around 540 ng was the source from which TCR beta cDNA was made with a constant-region primer. The TCR beta library was amplified through three nested multiplex PCR rounds in a modified ARM-PCR procedure. The first two PCR rounds used TRBV1-TRBV30 primers with a Cbeta primer, approximately 10 cycles each. TCRdb called the multiplex PCR reads again in MiXCR, with one record for every CDR3 protein. Among about 310,000 distinct CDR3 sequences, 50% to 70% were seen once, and the ten largest hold approximately 9%. The blood RNA (from unsorted whole blood) was obtained, and germline DNA was also extracted. Sequencing input: peripheral blood. Receptors were obtained from a man aged 35 to 55 with primary liver carcinoma and hepatitis B virus infection.

This clonotype was observed a few times. A much larger clone sits a single nucleotide away, making a read error possible. V is TRBV6-2 or TRBV6-3 and J is TRBJ2-1; 8 positions match TRBD2. The CDR3 spans 15 residues. J gave up 7 bases and V 5 bases, and 10 bases lay outside the gene matches. Looked up from germline, CDR1 is MNHEY and CDR2 is SVGEGT. Written as DNA, the CDR3 is TGTGCCAGCAGTCAGATTAGCGGGACTTGGAATGAGCAGTTCTTC. It translates to CASSQISGTWNEQFF.

With respect to this clonotype: At one end, the junction sequence differs from germline, possibly due to a read error. The V gene is TRBV7-9, the J gene TRBJ1-3; D is uncertain. CDR1 is SEHNR and CDR2 is FQNEAQ in the germline V gene (reference sequence). The CDR3 extends over 17 amino acids. The CDR3 is CVSSLEIGIHSGNTIYF. The CDR3 coding sequence is TGTGTCAGCAGCTTAGAAATTGGGATCCACTCTGGAAACACCATATATTTT.